What follows are 2 T cell receptor beta chains derived from one specimen sequenced in a study of blood T cell repertoires in COVID-19. Sequencing was performed with immunoSEQ multiplex PCR; in TCRdb, only in-frame clones are kept and a portion is missing. The data contain some 57,000 clones, 65% to 90% of them singletons. The specimen was peripheral blood. The receptors come from a human donor in a cohort sampled during active COVID-19.

The rearrangement uses TRBV4-3 and TRBJ2-3; a possible D gene is TRBD2 (6 bases). The V and J ends lost 4 bases and 5 bases respectively, with 16 bases between them. This CDR3 comprises 15 residues. Germline CDR1 LGHNA, CDR2 YSLEER. The CDR3 nucleotides read TGCGCCAGCAGCCCAGCTGGGGGGTTTGAAGATACGCAGTATTTT. Residues: CASSPAGGFEDTQYF.

The V call is TRBV11-2, the J call TRBJ1-1; tentatively, D is TRBD1 (5 bases). V dropped 2 bases and J dropped 5 bases, with 12 bases sitting between them. The CDR3 is 14 residues long. Germline V gene data show CDR1 as SGHAT and CDR2 as FQNNGV. As DNA, the CDR3 is TGTGCCAGCAGCTTACAAAGGCGGGGGACTGAAGCTTTCTTT. Protein product: CASSLQRRGTEAFF.